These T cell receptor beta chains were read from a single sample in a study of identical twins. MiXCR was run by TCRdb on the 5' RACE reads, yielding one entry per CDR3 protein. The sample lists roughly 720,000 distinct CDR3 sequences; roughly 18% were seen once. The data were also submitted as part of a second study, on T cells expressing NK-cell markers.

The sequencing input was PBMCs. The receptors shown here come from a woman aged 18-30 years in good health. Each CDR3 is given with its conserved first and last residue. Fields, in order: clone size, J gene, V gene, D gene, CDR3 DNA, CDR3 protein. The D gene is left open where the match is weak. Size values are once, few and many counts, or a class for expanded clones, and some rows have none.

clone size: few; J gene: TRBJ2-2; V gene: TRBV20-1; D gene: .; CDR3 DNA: TGCAGTGCTGTCCAGGGGAACACCGGGGAGCTGTTTTTT; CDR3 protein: CSAVQGNTGELFF
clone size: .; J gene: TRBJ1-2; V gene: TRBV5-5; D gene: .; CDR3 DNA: TGTGCCAGCAGCTCCGACCCGGACTTTTATGGCTACACCTTC; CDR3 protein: CASSSDPDFYGYTF
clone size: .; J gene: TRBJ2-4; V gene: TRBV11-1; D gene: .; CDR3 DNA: TGTGCCAGCAGCTTATTATCAGGGGGTAGCGGGGCGAGCAACATTCAGTACTTC; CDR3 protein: CASSLLSGGSGASNIQYF
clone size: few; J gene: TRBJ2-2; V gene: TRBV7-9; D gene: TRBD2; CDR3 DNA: TGTGCCAGCAGCTTAGATCCTAGCGGGAGTGGCGGGGAGCTGTTTTTT; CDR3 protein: CASSLDPSGSGGELFF
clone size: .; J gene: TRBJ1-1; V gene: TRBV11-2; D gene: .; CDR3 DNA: TGTGCCAGCAGCCCCACCGGTGGTGAAGCTTTCTTT; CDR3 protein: CASSPTGGEAFF
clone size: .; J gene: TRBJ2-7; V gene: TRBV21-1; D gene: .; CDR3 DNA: TGTGCCAGCAGCAAAGCCGAATTGACGGACGCCTACGAGCAGTACTTC; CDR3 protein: CASSKAELTDAYEQYF
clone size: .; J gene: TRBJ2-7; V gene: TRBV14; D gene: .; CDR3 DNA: TGTGCCAGCAGCAATATAGCCCCCGGGGCTGAGCAGTACTTC; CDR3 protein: CASSNIAPGAEQYF
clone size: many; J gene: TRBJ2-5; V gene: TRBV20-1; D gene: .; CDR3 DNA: TGCAGTGCTAGAGGGTGGAGGCAAGAGACCCAGTACTTC; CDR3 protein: CSARGWRQETQYF
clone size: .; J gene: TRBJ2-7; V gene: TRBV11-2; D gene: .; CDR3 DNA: TGTGCCAGCAGCCGCTCTCTTAGACTTGCCTACGAGCAGTACTTC; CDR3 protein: CASSRSLRLAYEQYF
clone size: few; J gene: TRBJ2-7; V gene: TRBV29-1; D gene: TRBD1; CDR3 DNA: TGCAGCGTTGTGGGACAGGGGGCTTCCTACGAGCAGTACTTC; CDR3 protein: CSVVGQGASYEQYF
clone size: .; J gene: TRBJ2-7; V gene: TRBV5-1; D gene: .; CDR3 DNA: TGCGCCAGCAGCTTGGCCCGGTCAGGGGTGGATAAGGGCTACGAGCAGTACTTC; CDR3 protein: CASSLARSGVDKGYEQYF
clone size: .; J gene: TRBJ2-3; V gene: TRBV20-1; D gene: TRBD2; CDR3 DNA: TGCAGTGCCGTCGGACTAGCGGTTAGCACAGATACGCAGTATTTT; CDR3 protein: CSAVGLAVSTDTQYF
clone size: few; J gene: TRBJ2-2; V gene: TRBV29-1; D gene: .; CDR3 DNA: TGCAGCGTACCCAATAGTGGGGGTCGAGGGGAGCTGTTTTTT; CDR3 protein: CSVPNSGGRGELFF
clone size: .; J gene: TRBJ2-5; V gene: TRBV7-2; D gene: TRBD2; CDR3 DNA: TGTGCCAGCAGCTTACTACTAGCGGTAGGGGGGACCCAGTACTTC; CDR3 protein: CASSLLLAVGGTQYF
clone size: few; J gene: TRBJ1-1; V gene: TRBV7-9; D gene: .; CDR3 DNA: TGTGCCAGCAGCTTCGATGGACAGATGAACACTGAAGCTTTCTTT; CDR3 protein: CASSFDGQMNTEAFF
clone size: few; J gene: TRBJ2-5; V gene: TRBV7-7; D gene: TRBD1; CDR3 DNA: TGTGCTAGCAGCTTAGTGGACAGGGATGAGACCCAGTACTTC; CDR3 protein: CASSLVDRDETQYF
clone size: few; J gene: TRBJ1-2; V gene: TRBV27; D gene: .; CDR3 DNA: TGTGCCAGCAGGCGGGACCCGATCTATGGCTACACCTTC; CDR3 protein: CASRRDPIYGYTF
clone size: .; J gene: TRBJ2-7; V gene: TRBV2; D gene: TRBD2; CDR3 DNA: TGTGCCAGCAGACCGGGACTAGCGGGGAGCGAGCAGTACTTC; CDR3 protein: CASRPGLAGSEQYF
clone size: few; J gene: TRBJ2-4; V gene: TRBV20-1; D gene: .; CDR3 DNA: TGCAGTGCGGTCACAAGGGTCAAAAACATTCAGTACTTC; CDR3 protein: CSAVTRVKNIQYF
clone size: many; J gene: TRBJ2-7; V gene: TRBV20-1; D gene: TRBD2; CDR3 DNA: TGCAGTGCTAGAGGACTAGCGGGCTACGAGCAGTACTTC; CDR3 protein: CSARGLAGYEQYF